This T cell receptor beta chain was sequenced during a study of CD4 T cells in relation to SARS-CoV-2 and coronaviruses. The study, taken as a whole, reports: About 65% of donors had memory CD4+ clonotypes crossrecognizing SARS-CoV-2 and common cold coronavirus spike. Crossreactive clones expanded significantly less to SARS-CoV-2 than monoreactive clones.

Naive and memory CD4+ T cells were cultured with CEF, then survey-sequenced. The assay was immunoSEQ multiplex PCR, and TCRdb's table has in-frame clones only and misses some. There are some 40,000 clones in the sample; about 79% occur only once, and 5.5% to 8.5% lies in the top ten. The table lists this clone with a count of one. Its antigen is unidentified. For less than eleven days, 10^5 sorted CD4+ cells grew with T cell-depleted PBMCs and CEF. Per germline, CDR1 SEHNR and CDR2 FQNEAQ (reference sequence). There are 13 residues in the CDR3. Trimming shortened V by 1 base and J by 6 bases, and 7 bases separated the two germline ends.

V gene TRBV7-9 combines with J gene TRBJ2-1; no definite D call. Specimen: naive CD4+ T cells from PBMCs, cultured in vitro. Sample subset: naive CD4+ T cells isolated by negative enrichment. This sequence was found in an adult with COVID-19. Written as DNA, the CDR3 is TGTGCCAGCAGCTTAGGGGTCAGCAATGAGCAGTTCTTC. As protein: CASSLGVSNEQFF.